A selection of T cell receptor beta chains follows, all from one sample in a study of T cell changes during pregnancy in multiple sclerosis. The table came from immunoSEQ multiplex PCR; TCRdb's copy has only in-frame clones and leaves some out. The data hold more than 70,000 clones, with 91% observed a single time. The sample in question was peripheral blood, obtained after pregnancy. Receptors were obtained from a female donor in good health, enrolled as a control in a pregnancy study. Each CDR3 is given with its conserved first and last residue. The D gene is left open where the match is weak. Clone size is not always given. Where it is, it says once, few, many or a class for expanded clones.

cdr3_aa cdr3_nt clone_size j_call v_call d_call
CASREGSNTEAFF TGCGCCAGCCGGGAGGGGTCGAACACTGAAGCTTTCTTT . TRBJ1-1 TRBV5-1 .
CATSLGGQGTYEQYF TGTGCCACCTCCCTGGGCGGACAGGGGACGTACGAGCAGTACTTC . TRBJ2-7 TRBV19 TRBD1
CASSLGTGGGNQPQHF TGTGCCAGCAGCTTGGGGACAGGGGGCGGGAATCAGCCCCAGCATTTT . TRBJ1-5 TRBV5-8 TRBD1
CASTLTGQGNEKLFF TGTGCCAGCACCCTTACGGGACAGGGCAATGAAAAACTGTTTTTT . TRBJ1-4 TRBV9 TRBD1
CASSPTGGEKLFF TGTGCCAGCAGTCCCACAGGGGGTGAAAAACTGTTTTTT . TRBJ1-4 TRBV6-4 TRBD1
CASSPSRQSNTEAFF TGTGCCAGCAGCCCTAGCCGGCAGTCGAACACTGAAGCTTTCTTT . TRBJ1-1 TRBV9 .
CASGLGRGAGEQYF TGTGCTAGTGGTTTGGGGCGAGGGGCGGGAGAGCAGTACTTC . TRBJ2-7 TRBV12-5 .
CASSPGTGLNYEQYF TGTGCCAGCTCACCAGGGACAGGGTTAAACTACGAGCAGTACTTC . TRBJ2-7 TRBV18 TRBD1
CASSLRGEGYNEQFF TGTGCCAGCAGCTTGAGAGGGGAGGGTTACAATGAGCAGTTCTTC . TRBJ2-1 TRBV5-8 TRBD2
CASSFQGQGANEQYF TGTGCCAGCAGCTTTCAGGGACAGGGGGCGAACGAGCAGTACTTC . TRBJ2-7 TRBV5-8 TRBD1
CASSAGDRSYEQYF TGTGCCAGCAGCGCCGGGGACAGGTCCTACGAGCAGTACTTC . TRBJ2-7 TRBV9 TRBD1
CASTGEVYQPQHF TGTGCCAGTACTGGGGAGGTTTATCAGCCCCAGCATTTT few TRBJ1-5 TRBV19 .
CASSPPVGMWPRGAADTQYF TGTGCCAGCAGTCCCCCCGTCGGGATGTGGCCACGAGGCGCGGCAGATACGCAGTATTTT . TRBJ2-3 TRBV6-7 .